Given below is one T cell receptor (beta chain) in context. Produced via immunoSEQ multiplex PCR; TCRdb's table is partial and in-frame only. The sample consists of more than 30,000 clones, 70% to 90% of them appearing once. This record comes from a study of T cell changes during pregnancy in multiple sclerosis. The receptor was derived from a female donor with multiple sclerosis, enrolled in a pregnancy study. Here the sequenced sample was CD8+ T cells from peripheral blood mononuclear cells, taken in the second trimester of pregnancy.

This CDR3 reads CASSQEAGGTVYTF. In DNA, the CDR3 is TGCGCCAGCAGCCAAGAAGCCGGGGGAACGGTCTACACCTTC. The genes are TRBV4-3 and TRBJ1-2; the D gene is possibly TRBD1 (5 bases). Germline CDR1 is LGHNA and CDR2 is YSLEER. The CDR3 is made up of 14 amino acids. The V end lost 0 bases, the J end lost 10 bases, and 15 bases lay between the germline ends.